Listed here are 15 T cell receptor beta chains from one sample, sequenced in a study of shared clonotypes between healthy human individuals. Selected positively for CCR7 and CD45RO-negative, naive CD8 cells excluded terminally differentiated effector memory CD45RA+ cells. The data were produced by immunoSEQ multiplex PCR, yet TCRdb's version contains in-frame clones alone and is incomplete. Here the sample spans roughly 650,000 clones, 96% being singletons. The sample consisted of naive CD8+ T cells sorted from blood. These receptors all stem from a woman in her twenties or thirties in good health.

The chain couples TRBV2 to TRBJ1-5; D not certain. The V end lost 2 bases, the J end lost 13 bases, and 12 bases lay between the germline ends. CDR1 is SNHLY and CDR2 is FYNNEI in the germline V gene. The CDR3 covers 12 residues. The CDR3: CASSELTDEQHF. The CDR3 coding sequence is TGTGCCAGCAGTGAATTAACCGATGAACAGCATTTT.

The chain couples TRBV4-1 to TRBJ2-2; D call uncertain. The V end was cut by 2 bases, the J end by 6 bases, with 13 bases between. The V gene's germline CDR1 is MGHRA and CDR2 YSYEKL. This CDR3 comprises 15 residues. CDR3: CASSQPPEAPGELFF. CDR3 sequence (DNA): TGCGCCAGCAGCCAACCGCCAGAGGCGCCCGGGGAGCTGTTTTTT.

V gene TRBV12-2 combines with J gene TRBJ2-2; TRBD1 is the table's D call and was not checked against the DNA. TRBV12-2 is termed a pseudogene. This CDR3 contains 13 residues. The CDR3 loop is CASRFGSTGELFF. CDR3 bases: TGTGCAAGTCGCTTTGGCTCGACCGGGGAGCTGTTTTTT.

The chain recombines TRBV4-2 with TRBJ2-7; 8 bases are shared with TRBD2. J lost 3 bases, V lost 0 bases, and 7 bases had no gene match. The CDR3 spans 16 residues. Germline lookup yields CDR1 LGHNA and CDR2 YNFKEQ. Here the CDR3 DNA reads TGTGCCAGCAGCCAAGAATCCCTAGCGGGTAGCTACGAGCAGTACTTC. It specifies CASSQESLAGSYEQYF.

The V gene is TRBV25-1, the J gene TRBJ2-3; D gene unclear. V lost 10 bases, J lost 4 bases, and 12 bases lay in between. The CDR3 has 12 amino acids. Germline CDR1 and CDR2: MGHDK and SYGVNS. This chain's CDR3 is CATSTGPDTQYF. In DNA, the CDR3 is TGTGCCACCTCTACTGGGCCAGATACGCAGTATTTT.

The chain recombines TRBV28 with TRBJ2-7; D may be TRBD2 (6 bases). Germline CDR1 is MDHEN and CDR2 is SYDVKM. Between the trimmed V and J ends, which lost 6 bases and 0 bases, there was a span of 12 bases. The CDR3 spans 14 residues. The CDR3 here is CASRGGASSYEQYF. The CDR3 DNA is TGTGCCAGCAGGGGCGGGGCCAGCTCCTACGAGCAGTACTTC.

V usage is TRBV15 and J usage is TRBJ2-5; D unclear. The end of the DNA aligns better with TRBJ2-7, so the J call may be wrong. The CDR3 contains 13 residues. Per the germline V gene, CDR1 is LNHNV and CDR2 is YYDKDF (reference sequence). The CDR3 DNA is TGTGCCACCAGCCTGCCCGGGCGCTACGAGCAGTACTTC. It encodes CATSLPGRYEQYF.

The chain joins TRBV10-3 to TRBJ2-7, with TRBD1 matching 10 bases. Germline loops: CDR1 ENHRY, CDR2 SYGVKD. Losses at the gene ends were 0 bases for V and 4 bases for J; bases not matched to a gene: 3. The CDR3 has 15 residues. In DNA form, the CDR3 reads TGTGCCATCAGTGAGTCGACAGGGGGCTTGTACGAGCAGTACTTC. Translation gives CAISESTGGLYEQYF.

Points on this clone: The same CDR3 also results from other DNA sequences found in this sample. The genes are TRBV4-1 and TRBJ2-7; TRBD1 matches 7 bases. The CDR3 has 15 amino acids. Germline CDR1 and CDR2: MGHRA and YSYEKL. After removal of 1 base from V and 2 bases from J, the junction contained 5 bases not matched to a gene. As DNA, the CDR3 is TGCGCCAGCAGCCAAGGGACAGGCGTTGCCTACGAGCAGTACTTC. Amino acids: CASSQGTGVAYEQYF.

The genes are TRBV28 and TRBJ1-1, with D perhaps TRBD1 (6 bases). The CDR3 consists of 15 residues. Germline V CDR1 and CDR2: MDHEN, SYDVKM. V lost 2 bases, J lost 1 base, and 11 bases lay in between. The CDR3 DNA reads TGTGCCAGCAGTTTAAGGGGGGGCCCGAACACTGAAGCTTTCTTT. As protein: CASSLRGGPNTEAFF. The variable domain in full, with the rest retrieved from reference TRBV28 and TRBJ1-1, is DVKVTQSSRYLVKRTGEKVFLECVQDMDHENMFWYRQDPGLGLRLIYFSYDVKMKEKGDIPEGYSVSREKKERFSLILESASTNQTSMYLCASSLRGGPNTEAFFGQGTRLTVV.

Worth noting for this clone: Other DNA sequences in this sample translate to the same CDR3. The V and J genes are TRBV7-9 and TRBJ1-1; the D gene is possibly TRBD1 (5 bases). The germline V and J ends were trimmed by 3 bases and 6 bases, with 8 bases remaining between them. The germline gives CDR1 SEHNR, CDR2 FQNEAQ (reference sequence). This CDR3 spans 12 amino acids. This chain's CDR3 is CASSFGDSEAFF. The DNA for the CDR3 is TGTGCCAGCAGCTTCGGGGACTCTGAAGCTTTCTTT.

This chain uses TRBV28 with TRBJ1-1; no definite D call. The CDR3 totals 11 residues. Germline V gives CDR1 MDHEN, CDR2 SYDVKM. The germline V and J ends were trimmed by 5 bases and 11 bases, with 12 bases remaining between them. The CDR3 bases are TGTGCCAGCAGTCTCGACCGGGAGGCTTTCTTT. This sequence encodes CASSLDREAFF.

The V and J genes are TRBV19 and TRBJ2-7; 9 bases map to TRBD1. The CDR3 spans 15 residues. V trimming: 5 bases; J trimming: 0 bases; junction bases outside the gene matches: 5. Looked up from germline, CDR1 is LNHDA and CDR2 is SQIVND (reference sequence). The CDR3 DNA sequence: TGTGCCAGTAGTGAGGACAGGGGTCCCTCCTACGAGCAGTACTTC. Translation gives CASSEDRGPSYEQYF.

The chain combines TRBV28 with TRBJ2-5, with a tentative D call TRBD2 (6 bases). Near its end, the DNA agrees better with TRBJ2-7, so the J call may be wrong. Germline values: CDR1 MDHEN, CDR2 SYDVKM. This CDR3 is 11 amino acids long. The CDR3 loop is CASSGSYEQYF. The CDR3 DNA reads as TGTGCCAGCAGCGGGAGCTACGAGCAGTACTTC.

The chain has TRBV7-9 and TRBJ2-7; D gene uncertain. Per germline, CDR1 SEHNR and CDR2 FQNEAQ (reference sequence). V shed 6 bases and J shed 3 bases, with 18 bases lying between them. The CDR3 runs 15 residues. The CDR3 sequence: CASSISEAGFYEQYF. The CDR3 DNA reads TGTGCCAGCAGTATCTCAGAGGCCGGGTTCTACGAGCAGTACTTC.